What follows are 2 T cell receptor beta chains derived from one specimen sequenced in a study of T-cell memory formation after mild COVID-19. TCRdb redid the calling of the 5' RACE reads with MiXCR, one entry per CDR3 protein. Of approximately 250,000 distinct CDR3 sequences listed, 15% are singletons. The sequencing sample was made of PBMCs or a T cell subset sorted from them (not recorded which). Every receptor here comes from an adult woman who had mild COVID-19 (a few samples of this study predate the infection). Cell type and time point are not known.

This clonotype occurred many times. The chain uses TRBV4-3 and TRBJ2-1, with 7 bases identical to TRBD2. The CDR3 totals 16 residues. Germline CDR1 LGHNA, CDR2 YSLEER. Germline trimming cut 4 bases from V and 0 bases from J; bases unmatched to any gene: 6. This CDR3 reads CASSRGTKSSYNEQFF. CDR3 nucleotides: TGCGCCAGCAGCCGGGGGACTAAGAGCTCCTACAATGAGCAGTTCTTC.

In this sample, this clonotype turned up a few times. The rearrangement joins TRBV5-1 to TRBJ1-6, with D hard to call. The CDR3 extends over 16 amino acids. The germline V gene encodes CDR1 SGHRS and CDR2 YFSETQ. V lost 0 bases and J lost 0, with 7 bases in between. The CDR3 DNA is TGCGCCAGCAGCTTGGATGAGAGCTCCTATAATTCACCCCTCCACTTT. The encoded protein is CASSLDESSYNSPLHF.